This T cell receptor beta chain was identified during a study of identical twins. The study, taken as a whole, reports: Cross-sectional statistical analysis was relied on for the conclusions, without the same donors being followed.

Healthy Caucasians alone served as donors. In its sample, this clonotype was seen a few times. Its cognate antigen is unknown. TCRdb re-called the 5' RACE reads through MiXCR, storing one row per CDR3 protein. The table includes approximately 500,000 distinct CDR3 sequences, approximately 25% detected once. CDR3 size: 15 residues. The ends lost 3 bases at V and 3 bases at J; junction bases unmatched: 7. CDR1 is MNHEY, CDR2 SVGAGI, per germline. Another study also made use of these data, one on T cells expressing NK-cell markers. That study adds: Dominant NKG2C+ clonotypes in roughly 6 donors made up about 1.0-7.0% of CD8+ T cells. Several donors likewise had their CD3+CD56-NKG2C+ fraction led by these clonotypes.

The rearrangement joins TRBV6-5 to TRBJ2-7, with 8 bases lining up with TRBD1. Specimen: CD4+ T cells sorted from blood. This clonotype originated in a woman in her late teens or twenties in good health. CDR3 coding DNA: TGTGCCAGCAGTTATGGTGGACAGGGCAGCTACGAGCAGTACTTC. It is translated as CASSYGGQGSYEQYF.